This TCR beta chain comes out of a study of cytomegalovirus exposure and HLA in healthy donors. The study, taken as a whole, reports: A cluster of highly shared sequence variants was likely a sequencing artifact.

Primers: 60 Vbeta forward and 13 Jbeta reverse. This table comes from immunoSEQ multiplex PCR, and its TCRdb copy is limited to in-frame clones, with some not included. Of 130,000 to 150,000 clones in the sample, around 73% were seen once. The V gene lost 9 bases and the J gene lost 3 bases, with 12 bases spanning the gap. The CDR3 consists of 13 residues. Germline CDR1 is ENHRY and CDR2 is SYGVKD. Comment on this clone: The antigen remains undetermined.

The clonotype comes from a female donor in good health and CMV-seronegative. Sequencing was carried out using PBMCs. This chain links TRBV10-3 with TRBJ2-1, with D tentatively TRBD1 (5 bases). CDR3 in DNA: TGTGCCATTGAAGACAGCAACTACAATGAGCAGTTCTTC. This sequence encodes CAIEDSNYNEQFF.